The 29 T cell receptor beta chains below come from one sample, sequenced in a study of T cell responses to AZD1222 COVID-19 vaccine. Assay used: immunoSEQ multiplex PCR; TCRdb lists only in-frame clones, some missing. There are about 130,000 clones in the sample; around 87% occur only once, and 10% lies in the top ten. The sample here was peripheral blood, taken on day 0 of AZD1222 vaccination. Receptors originate from an adult in good health.

The chain links TRBV7-8 to TRBJ1-5, with 10 bases aligning to TRBD1. This CDR3 is 16 amino acids long. CDR1 is SGHVS, CDR2 FQNEAQ, per germline. Losses at the gene ends were 1 base for V and 3 bases for J; bases not matched to a gene: 3. CDR3 in amino acids: CASSLEGTGVNQPQHF. CDR3 bases: TGTGCCAGCAGCTTAGAAGGGACAGGGGTCAATCAGCCCCAGCATTTT.

V is TRBV6-2 or TRBV6-3 and J is TRBJ1-1, with D tentatively TRBD1 (6 bases). Germline V CDR1 and CDR2: MNHEY, SVGEGT. The CDR3 has 13 amino acids. V was shortened by 1 base and J by 4 bases, with 7 bases between the two germline ends. As DNA, the CDR3 is TGTGCCAGCAGTTACTTGGGGGCCACTGAAGCTTTCTTT. Amino acid sequence: CASSYLGATEAFF.

V gene TRBV6-5 combines with J gene TRBJ2-2, with D perhaps matching TRBD2 (5 bases). The germline CDR1 and CDR2 sequences are MNHEY and SVGAGI. This CDR3 has 13 residues. V lost 6 bases and J lost 5, with 10 bases in between. As DNA, the CDR3 is TGTGCCAGCAGGTACCCGGGGACCGGGGAGCTGTTTTTT. Its translation is CASRYPGTGELFF.

The genes are TRBV29-1 and TRBJ2-3; a possible D gene is TRBD1 (6 bases). This CDR3 contains 13 residues. Germline lookup yields CDR1 SQVTM and CDR2 ANQGSEA. V lost 5 bases and J 2 bases, leaving 11 bases between the germline ends. CDR3 bases: TGCAGCGTTCGGGACACTAACACAGATACGCAGTATTTT. This gives the protein CSVRDTNTDTQYF.

This chain joins TRBV19 and TRBJ1-5; TRBD1 agrees at 8 bases. J was trimmed by 6 bases and V by 7 bases; bases with no gene match: 17. This CDR3 has 17 amino acids. Germline assignment: CDR1 LNHDA and CDR2 SQIVND (reference sequence). The CDR3 loop is CASTDRGPTSGGQPQHF. The CDR3 region has the DNA TGTGCCAGTACCGACAGGGGCCCAACATCCGGGGGTCAGCCCCAGCATTTT.

The V call is TRBV14, the J call TRBJ1-1; tentatively, D is TRBD1 (5 bases). CDR3 length equals 14 residues. The germline CDR1 and CDR2 sequences are SGHDN and FVKESK. Between the trimmed V and J ends, which lost 3 bases and 1 base, there was a span of 9 bases. CDR3 sequence (DNA): TGTGCCAGCAGCCATAGGGGTCCGAACACTGAAGCTTTCTTT. Protein sequence: CASSHRGPNTEAFF.

V and J are TRBV3-1 (or the pseudogene TRBV3-2) and TRBJ2-2; D unclear. The CDR3 runs 14 residues. Germline V CDR1 and CDR2: LGHDT, YNNKEL (reference sequence). Trimming left V 0 bases short and J 0 bases short, with 2 bases between. CDR3 residues: CASSQEPNTGELFF. CDR3 bases: TGTGCCAGCAGCCAAGAGCCGAACACCGGGGAGCTGTTTTTT.

The chain links TRBV15 to TRBJ1-1; D is uncertain. The CDR3 totals 16 residues. With 0 bases removed from V and 6 bases from J, the gap between germline ends came to 17 bases. Germline CDR1 LNHNV, CDR2 YYDKDF (reference sequence). The CDR3 region is CATSRETVGGGSEAFF. CDR3 coding DNA: TGTGCCACCAGCAGAGAAACGGTAGGTGGAGGCTCTGAAGCTTTCTTT.

The rearrangement uses TRBV12-3 or TRBV12-4 and TRBJ2-3; D unclear. There are 13 residues in the CDR3. V lost 3 bases and J 4 bases, leaving 8 bases between the germline ends. CDR3 nucleotides: TGTGCCAGCAGTTTTGGAGTGGCAGATACGCAGTATTTT. It codes for CASSFGVADTQYF.

This chain links TRBV2 with TRBJ2-1; perhaps D is TRBD1 or TRBD2 (5 bases each). The CDR3 loop spans 16 amino acids. Trimming cost V 5 bases and J 2 bases, with 16 bases left between them. Germline V gene sequence: CDR1 SNHLY, CDR2 FYNNEI. The CDR3: CASSFSGTSAYNEQFF. The CDR3 coding sequence is TGTGCCAGCAGTTTCTCCGGGACCTCCGCCTACAATGAGCAGTTCTTC.

The chain has TRBV30 and TRBJ2-7, with D possibly being TRBD2 (6 bases). CDR3 length: 12 amino acids. Germline-derived CDR1 and CDR2 are GTSNPN and SVGIG (reference sequence). Trimming stripped 3 bases from V and 3 bases from J, with 9 bases between. CDR3 nucleotides: TGTGCCTGGAGAGGGCGGGACTACGAGCAGTACTTC. Its translation: CAWRGRDYEQYF.

This clone was found a few times. The chain carries TRBV5-1 and TRBJ1-6, with D possibly being TRBD1 (5 bases). This CDR3 is built from 17 residues. V was shortened by 1 base and J by 8 bases, with 19 bases between the two germline ends. Germline assignment: CDR1 SGHRS and CDR2 YFSETQ. As DNA, the CDR3 is TGCGCCAGCAGCTTGAGTGCGCGGGGGAAAGGGGATTCACCCCTCCACTTT. The encoded protein is CASSLSARGKGDSPLHF.

The V gene is TRBV5-1, the J gene TRBJ1-1, with a weak D call TRBD1 (5 bases). The CDR3 is made up of 14 amino acids. Germline loops: CDR1 SGHRS, CDR2 YFSETQ. Trimming stripped 0 bases from V and 4 bases from J, with 10 bases between. As DNA, the CDR3 is TGCGCCAGCAGCTTGGAGGCAGGGAGCACTGAAGCTTTCTTT. Encoded protein: CASSLEAGSTEAFF. Together with reference TRBV5-1 and TRBJ1-1, the CDR3 gives the full variable domain: KAGVTQTPRYLIKTRGQQVTLSCSPISGHRSVSWYQQTPGQGLQFLFEYFSETQRNKGNFPGRFSGRQFSNSRSEMNVSTLELGDSALYLCASSLEAGSTEAFFGQGTRLTVV.

The rearrangement uses TRBV28 and TRBJ1-2, with TRBD1 as a possible D gene (5 bases). CDR1 and CDR2 from the germline V gene are MDHEN and SYDVKM. CDR3 length: 14 amino acids. Trimming stripped 1 base from V and 2 bases from J, with 8 bases between. The CDR3, as DNA: TGTGCCAGCAGTTTATCAGGGATCAACTATGGCTACACCTTC. This codes for CASSLSGINYGYTF.

The DNA of the CDR3 is TGTGCCAGCTCACGTGTAAGCGGGGGTAGCACAGATACGCAGTATTTT. Translating it yields CASSRVSGGSTDTQYF. The genes are TRBV18 and TRBJ2-3; 8 positions agree with TRBD2. The V segment lost 4 bases and the J segment 0 bases; nucleotides outside the gene matches: 6. Germline CDR1 KGHSH, CDR2 LQKENI. The CDR3 sequence is 16 residues long.

This chain connects TRBV6-5 to TRBJ2-7; D is perhaps TRBD1 (6 bases). Germline loops: CDR1 MNHEY, CDR2 SVGAGI. V shed 5 bases and J shed 1 base, with 12 bases lying between them. This CDR3 spans 14 amino acids. This CDR3 is CASSLLGHSYEQYF. CDR3 nucleotide sequence: TGTGCCAGCAGTCTACTGGGACATTCCTACGAGCAGTACTTC.

This clone was seen more than once but under ten times. The chain combines TRBV5-5 with TRBJ2-7; tentatively, D is TRBD1 (5 bases). The germline V and J ends were trimmed by 5 bases and 0 bases, with 12 bases remaining between them. This CDR3 region has 14 residues. Germline V gives CDR1 SGHKS, CDR2 YYEKEE (reference sequence). CDR3 region: CASSLEDNSYEQYF. The CDR3 DNA sequence: TGTGCCAGCAGTCTTGAGGACAACTCCTACGAGCAGTACTTC.

This clone appeared once. The chain has TRBV30 and TRBJ1-2; perhaps TRBD1 as D (5 bases). The V gene lost 1 base and the J gene lost 1 base, with 7 bases spanning the gap. Looked up from germline, CDR1 is GTSNPN and CDR2 is SVGIG (reference sequence). This CDR3 contains 13 residues. DNA for the CDR3: TGTGCCTGGAGTGAAGACAGTAACTATGGCTACACCTTC. Translation gives CAWSEDSNYGYTF.

The chain combines TRBV7-3 with TRBJ2-1; D is perhaps TRBD1 (5 bases). V was trimmed by 5 bases and J by 0 bases, leaving 8 bases between them. There are 14 residues in the CDR3. CDR1 SGHTA and CDR2 FQGTGA come from the germline V gene. The CDR3 bases are TGTGCCAGCAGCCCCGACAGCTCCTACAATGAGCAGTTCTTC. Protein: CASSPDSSYNEQFF.

The gene calls are TRBV10-3 and TRBJ2-7, with 7 bases lining up with TRBD1. The CDR3 runs 16 residues. V lost 7 bases and J lost 2; bases outside the gene matches: 14. Germline V gives CDR1 ENHRY, CDR2 SYGVKD. The CDR3 sequence: CAIKEGRDSAAYEQYF. Here the CDR3 DNA reads TGTGCCATCAAAGAAGGAAGGGACAGTGCAGCCTACGAGCAGTACTTC.

J is TRBJ2-7 and V is TRBV4-1, with D uncertain. The V end lost 0 bases, the J end lost 5 bases, and 20 bases lay between the germline ends. There are 17 residues in the CDR3. CDR1 is MGHRA, CDR2 YSYEKL, per germline. The CDR3 is CASSQDLRSDLNHEQYF. DNA of the CDR3: TGCGCCAGCAGCCAAGACCTCCGATCCGACTTAAACCACGAGCAGTACTTC.

The gene calls are TRBV19 and TRBJ1-1; D perhaps matches TRBD1 (6 bases). The CDR3 runs to 11 residues. The V gene's germline CDR1 is LNHDA and CDR2 SQIVND (reference sequence). The V end lost 4 bases, the J end lost 8 bases, and 8 bases lay between the germline ends. CDR3 residues: CASSTGTEAFF. Here the CDR3 DNA reads TGTGCCAGTAGTACGGGGACAGAAGCTTTCTTT.

The CDR3 DNA follows: TGCAGCGTTGACGGGACAGGATACGAGCAGTACTTC. Translating it yields CSVDGTGYEQYF. The chain uses TRBV29-1 and TRBJ2-7, with 8 bases lining up with TRBD1. Germline V gene sequence: CDR1 SQVTM, CDR2 ANQGSEA. CDR3 length: 12 residues. The V gene end was trimmed by 3 bases and the J gene end by 4 bases; junction bases not matched to a gene: 2.

CDR3 DNA sequence: TGCAGTACGGGAACAGCGATTTCTGCTTTCTTT. Amino acids: CSTGTAISAFF. J is TRBJ1-1 and V is TRBV20-1, with unresolved D. The V and J ends lost 8 bases and 11 bases respectively, with 18 bases between them. Germline CDR1 DFQATT, CDR2 SNEGSKA (reference sequence). The CDR3 covers 11 residues.

CDR3 sequence reads: CASGLGQGSFGEQYF. CDR3 DNA: TGTGCTAGTGGTCTCGGACAGGGGTCCTTCGGCGAGCAGTACTTC. The chain employs TRBV12-5 and TRBJ2-7, with 9 bases fitting TRBD1. Germline values: CDR1 LGHNT, CDR2 FRNRAP. CDR3 length: 15 residues. After removal of 5 bases from V and 6 bases from J, the junction contained 11 bases not matched to a gene.

This sequence joins TRBV10-1 and TRBJ2-3; 9 bases fit TRBD1. CDR1 is WNHNN, CDR2 SYGVQD, per germline (reference sequence). This CDR3 spans 15 amino acids. V trimming: 8 bases; J trimming: 3 bases; junction bases outside the gene matches: 9. The CDR3 coding sequence is TGCGCCAGCCTGGCCCGGGACAGGGTTACAGATACGCAGTATTTT. Translated, it gives CASLARDRVTDTQYF.

The V gene is TRBV7-2, the J gene TRBJ1-1, with D possibly matching TRBD1 (5 bases). Looked up from germline, CDR1 is SGHTA and CDR2 is FQGNSA. Trimming cost V 7 bases and J 4 bases, with 19 bases left between them. The CDR3 is 15 residues long. Written as DNA, the CDR3 is TGTGCCAGCACCCTAAGTGGGGGTGGAAGCACTGAAGCTTTCTTT. Translated: CASTLSGGGSTEAFF.

V and J are TRBV3-1 (or the pseudogene TRBV3-2) and TRBJ1-2; D perhaps matches TRBD1 (5 bases). The CDR3 runs to 14 residues. The ends were cut back, 5 bases at V and 6 bases at J, with 16 bases in the middle. The germline V gene has CDR1 LGHDT and CDR2 YNNKEL (reference sequence). The CDR3 DNA reads as TGTGCCAGCAGCTTTAGTTTGGGGGATGATGGCTACACCTTC. Protein: CASSFSLGDDGYTF.

The genes are TRBV7-2 and TRBJ1-1; D gene uncertain. The CDR3 consists of 17 residues. The V gene's germline CDR1 is SGHTA and CDR2 FQGNSA. V lost 4 bases, J lost 0 bases, and 18 bases lay in between. In DNA, the CDR3 is TGTGCCAGCAGCTCCCGAGGGTTGGAAAAAATGAACACTGAAGCTTTCTTT. This encodes CASSSRGLEKMNTEAFF.